These T cell receptor beta chains were read from a single sample in a study of OX40 agonist ivuxolimab in advanced cancers. Measured with immunoSEQ multiplex PCR; TCRdb has only the in-frame clones, and not every one. The sample consists of some 73,000 clones, about 88% of them appearing once. Sequences were derived from CD4+ or CD8+ T cells sorted from blood, sampled in a trial of the OX40 agonist ivuxolimab. These receptor sequences come from an adult with an advanced solid tumor such as melanoma, head and neck, liver or kidney cancer. CDR3s include the opening cysteine and the closing phenylalanine or tryptophan. Fields, in order: J gene, clone size, D gene, CDR3 length, V gene, CDR3 DNA, CDR3 protein. A D gene is named only where the DNA matches it firmly. Only part of the rows carry a size: once, few, many, or a class if the clone is expanded.

>TRBJ1-1|.|TRBD1|16|TRBV7-6
TGTGCCAGCAGCTTAGGGGGGGGACAGGGTGGCACTGAAGCTTTCTTT
CASSLGGGQGGTEAFF
>TRBJ1-4|.|.|12|TRBV6-5
TGTGCCAGCAGTTACATGGGTGAAAAACTGTTTTTT
CASSYMGEKLFF
>TRBJ2-1|.|.|15|TRBV7-9
TGTGCCAGCAGCCGACCTTCTGGGACTTCCAATGAGCAGTTCTTC
CASSRPSGTSNEQFF
>TRBJ2-1|.|.|15|TRBV7-3
TGTGCCAGCAGCTTGGGGCTAGGTTCCTACAATGAGCAGTTCTTC
CASSLGLGSYNEQFF
>TRBJ2-3|.|TRBD2|16|TRBV25-1
TGTGCCAGCAGTGCTACGGGAGGGGGAGGCGCAGATACGCAGTATTTT
CASSATGGGGADTQYF
>TRBJ1-6|few|.|14|TRBV7-2
TGTGCCAGCAGCCTTACCTCCTATAATTCACCCCTCCACTTT
CASSLTSYNSPLHF
>TRBJ2-5|.|TRBD2|15|TRBV7-8
TGTGCCAGCAGCTTTGGACTAGCGGTTCAAGAGACCCAGTACTTC
CASSFGLAVQETQYF
>TRBJ2-5|once|.|13|TRBV11-1
TGTGCCAGCAGCTTAATCCTATTGAAGACCCAGTACTTC
CASSLILLKTQYF
>TRBJ2-2|.|TRBD1|18|TRBV7-3
TGTGCCAGCAGCTTAGCTGGCCAGGGGGCAGCGAACACCGGGGAGCTGTTTTTT
CASSLAGQGAANTGELFF
>TRBJ2-2|.|.|19|TRBV27
TGTGCCAGCAGTTTTAAAGCTAGCGTAGTCTTCGCGAACACCGGGGAGCTGTTTTTT
CASSFKASVVFANTGELFF
>TRBJ2-3|.|.|14|TRBV4-3
TGCGCCAGCAGCCAAGAGGGTTGGTCAGATACGCAGTATTTT
CASSQEGWSDTQYF
>TRBJ2-7|.|TRBD2|14|TRBV11-2
TGTGCCAGCAGCCGGGACGGGAGGGTTTACGAGCAGTACTTC
CASSRDGRVYEQYF
>TRBJ2-5|.|TRBD2|13|TRBV2
TGTGCCAGCCCGGGAGCGGGGGGAGAGACCCAGTACTTC
CASPGAGGETQYF
>TRBJ2-3|.|TRBD2|14|TRBV19
TGTGCCAGCACCCTAGCGGGAGGGATAAATACGCAGTATTTT
CASTLAGGINTQYF
>TRBJ1-3|.|.|15|TRBV28
TGTGCCAGCAGTTTTCGGGGGTCGGCTGGAAACACCATATATTTT
CASSFRGSAGNTIYF
>TRBJ1-2|.|.|11|TRBV18
TGTGCCAGCTCACCAGGCAATGGCTACACCTTC
CASSPGNGYTF
>TRBJ1-5|.|TRBD1|14|TRBV6-6
TGTGCCAGCATTGGGACAGAAAATAATCAGCCCCAGCATTTT
CASIGTENNQPQHF
>TRBJ2-1|.|TRBD1|16|TRBV6-5
TGTGCCAGCAGTTACAACGACAGGGGACCTTACAATGAGCAGTTCTTC
CASSYNDRGPYNEQFF
>TRBJ2-7|.|TRBD1|14|TRBV5-6
TGTGCCAGCAGCTCTTGGGACAGAACCTACGAGCAGTACTTC
CASSSWDRTYEQYF
>TRBJ2-3|few|.|13|TRBV15
TGTGCCACCAGCAGTAAAAGGAGAGATACGCAGTATTTT
CATSSKRRDTQYF
>TRBJ1-1|.|.|15|TRBV7-8
TGTGCCAGCAGCTTATTTGAGGACAGTAACACTGAAGCTTTCTTT
CASSLFEDSNTEAFF
>TRBJ2-5|.|.|14|TRBV7-2
TGTGCCAGCAGCTTTCGGGCCCTCCAAGAGACCCAGTACTTC
CASSFRALQETQYF
>TRBJ2-1|.|.|14|TRBV6-1
TGTGCCAGCAGCCCTGGTCGGTCCTACAATGAGCAGTTCTTC
CASSPGRSYNEQFF
>TRBJ1-3|.|.|15|TRBV28
TGTGCCAGCACGGTGACAGTCGGCTCTGGAAACACCATATATTTT
CASTVTVGSGNTIYF